This TCR beta chain was captured in a study of radiotherapy plus CTLA-4 blockade in lung cancer (dated by TCRdb to the late 2010s). For context, the study as a whole: Objective responses occurred in 15% to 20% of enrolled patients, and 25% to 40% achieved disease control. Broad study findings and their caveats: Early dynamic changes in blood T cell clones, together with increased serum interferon-beta after radiation, were reported as the strongest predictors of response. After treatment with radiotherapy and ipilimumab, TCR clones that came from tumors expanded in the peripheral blood.

The CDR3 numbers 15 residues from cysteine through phenylalanine. The DNA shown is the 45-base CDR3, in frame from base 1. Trimming removed 5 bases from V and 5 bases from J; the gene matches leave 3 bases unexplained. CDR1 and CDR2 are read off the germline V gene as SNHLY and FYNNEI. Library construction relied on the immunoSEQ multiplex PCR assay. The source is immuneACCESS, and TCRdb retained only in-frame sequences with V and J called. Part of the clones is not carried over; for the studies checked, unresolved V genes explain less than half of this, and the remainder is unexplained. This sample is represented by 86,000 or so clones; around 78% of them were singletons. Under 4.5% of the sample rests with the top ten. In this study, focal radiation therapy paired with CTLA-4 blockade (ipilimumab) was tested in patients who had chemo-refractory metastatic non-small-cell lung cancer. In regard to this clone: This clone's antigen is unknown. No base-level quality is on record; no much larger clone is a single base apart.

This chain is built from TRBV2 and TRBJ2-2; 12 bases in between match TRBD2. The source is a human donor with non-small cell lung cancer who had a partial response to radiotherapy plus ipilimumab. Some clones in this sample may be carry-over from other donors' samples. The starting material was peripheral blood, obtained from a patient treated with radiotherapy plus ipilimumab. The DNA sequence is given as TGTGCCAGCAGTCCCGGGACTAGCGGGACCGGGGAGCTGTTTTTT. It translates as CASSPGTSGTGELFF.